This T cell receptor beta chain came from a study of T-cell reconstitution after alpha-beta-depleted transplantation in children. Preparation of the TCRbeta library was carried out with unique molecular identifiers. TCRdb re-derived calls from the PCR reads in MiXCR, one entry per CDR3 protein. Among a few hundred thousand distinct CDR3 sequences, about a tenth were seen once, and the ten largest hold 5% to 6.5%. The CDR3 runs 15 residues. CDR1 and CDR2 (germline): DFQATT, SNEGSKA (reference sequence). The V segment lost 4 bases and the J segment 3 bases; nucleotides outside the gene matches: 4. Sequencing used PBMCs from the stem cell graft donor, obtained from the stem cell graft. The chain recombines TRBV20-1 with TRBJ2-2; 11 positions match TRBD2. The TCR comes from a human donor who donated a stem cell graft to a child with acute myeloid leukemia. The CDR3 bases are TGCAGTGCTATTATAGCGGGAGGGGACACCGGGGAGCTGTTTTTT. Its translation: CSAIIAGGDTGELFF.